What follows are 14 T cell receptor beta chains derived from one specimen sequenced in a study of regulatory T cells in long-lasting Graves disease. Both iRepertoire HTBI primers and Arm-PCR of CDR3 regions were used to build the TCR beta libraries. TCRdb re-derived calls from the multiplex PCR reads in MiXCR, one entry per CDR3 protein. The table includes under 500,000 distinct CDR3 sequences, roughly 15% detected once. The time point: newly diagnosed GD, antithyroid drugs for less than 3 months. There was RNA extracted from PBMCs, and the TCR library was made from it. This sample also belongs to another study, concerning T cells in Graves' hyperthyroidism and ophthalmopathy.

Material: peripheral blood mononuclear cells (PBMCs), obtained at new diagnosis, from a patient treated with antithyroid drugs. These receptors were taken from a woman aged 30 to 39 with Graves disease.

This clonotype was seen repeatedly, ten times or more. CDR3 DNA: TGTGCCAGCAGCTTAAAGAGGGTGTCAGAGACCCAGTACTTC. Its protein product is CASSLKRVSETQYF. V usage is TRBV7-2 and J usage is TRBJ2-5; D possibly corresponds to TRBD2 (5 bases). Germline V gene data show CDR1 as SGHTA and CDR2 as FQGNSA. CDR3 length equals 14 residues. Trimming pared 2 bases from V and 4 bases from J, leaving 11 bases between.

This clonotype occurred many times. The chain employs TRBV12-3 or TRBV12-4 and TRBJ2-2; the match to TRBD1 covers 7 bases. Losses at the gene ends were 4 bases for V and 2 bases for J; bases not matched to a gene: 7. The CDR3 runs 16 residues. The CDR3 loop is CASSYPRQGNTGELFF. The CDR3 DNA reads TGTGCCAGCAGTTACCCCAGACAGGGAAACACCGGGGAGCTGTTTTTT.

A few counts support this clonotype. The V gene is TRBV7-3, the J gene TRBJ2-2, with D tentatively TRBD1 (5 bases). V lost 5 bases and J 6 bases, leaving 16 bases between the germline ends. The CDR3 is made up of 15 amino acids. Germline V gene lookup returns CDR1 SGHTA and CDR2 FQGTGA. The CDR3 sequence: CASSTGSKGPGELFF. The CDR3 DNA reads as TGTGCCAGCAGCACCGGCTCTAAGGGGCCCGGGGAGCTGTTTTTT.

The table lists this clonotype with many counts. The V and J genes are TRBV29-1 and TRBJ2-2; D ambiguous. Germline loops: CDR1 SQVTM, CDR2 ANQGSEA. Trimming removed 3 bases from V and 3 bases from J, with 11 bases in between. The CDR3 totals 14 residues. The chain's CDR3 is CSVEVVSDTGELFF. The DNA of the CDR3 is TGCAGCGTTGAGGTTGTCTCCGACACCGGGGAGCTGTTTTTT.

This clonotype was recorded at least ten times. V gene TRBV5-1 combines with J gene TRBJ2-7; D not resolved. The germline V gene encodes CDR1 SGHRS and CDR2 YFSETQ. Between the trimmed V and J ends, which lost 2 bases and 6 bases, there was a span of 9 bases. This CDR3 spans 12 amino acids. CDR3 in amino acids: CASSFSNLEQYF. CDR3 DNA sequence: TGCGCCAGCAGCTTTTCCAATCTCGAGCAGTACTTC.

At least ten counts were recorded for this clonotype. This chain uses TRBV11-2 with TRBJ2-1; D not resolved. Trimming took 0 bases from V and 8 from J, leaving 11 bases between them. The CDR3 is 14 residues long. Germline values: CDR1 SGHAT, CDR2 FQNNGV. The CDR3 nucleotides read TGTGCCAGCAGCTTAGATCAAAGTATAGATGAGCAGTTCTTC. Its protein product is CASSLDQSIDEQFF.

The count of this clonotype is one. The CDR3 sequence is CASRLAGEGPGELFF. For the CDR3, the DNA is TGTGCCAGCAGGCTAGCGGGAGAGGGGCCCGGGGAGCTGTTTTTT. The rearrangement joins TRBV28 to TRBJ2-2; TRBD2 matches 10 bases. The CDR3 length is 15 residues. Looked up from germline, CDR1 is MDHEN and CDR2 is SYDVKM. Trimming took 6 bases from V and 6 from J; bases not matched to a gene: 7. The whole variable domain, remainder taken from reference TRBV28 and TRBJ2-2, is DVKVTQSSRYLVKRTGEKVFLECVQDMDHENMFWYRQDPGLGLRLIYFSYDVKMKEKGDIPEGYSVSREKKERFSLILESASTNQTSMYLCASRLAGEGPGELFFGEGSRLTVL.

In the case of this clonotype: At one end the junction does not follow the germline gene, possibly because of a read error. The chain is built from TRBV6-2 or TRBV6-3 and TRBJ2-7, with TRBD1 as a possible D gene (7 bases). This CDR3 comprises 13 residues. Germline V gene data show CDR1 as MNHEY and CDR2 as SVGEGT. In DNA, the CDR3 is TGTGCCAGCAGTTACTCGACCAGGGGGGAGCAGTGCTTC. As protein: CASSYSTRGEQCF.

A word on this clonotype: A read error is likely here: a far larger clone is one base away. The chain combines TRBV28 with TRBJ2-3; D is perhaps TRBD2 (6 bases). The J call may be in error: the DNA end matches TRBJ2-1 better. Germline V gives CDR1 MDHEN, CDR2 SYDVKM. The CDR3 covers 15 residues. The CDR3 sequence: CASRSRTNGSYEQFF. CDR3 sequence (DNA): TGTGCCAGCAGGTCGAGGACTAACGGGAGCTATGAGCAGTTCTTC.

This clonotype has a handful of counts. The chain links TRBV6-1 to TRBJ2-2, with D perhaps assigned TRBD1 or TRBD2 (5 bases each). This CDR3 region has 15 residues. Germline V CDR1 and CDR2: MNHNS, SASEGT. V shed 5 bases and J shed 2 bases, with 12 bases lying between them. The CDR3 nucleotides read TGTGCCAGCAGTCACGGTGGGGGTAACACCGGGGAGCTGTTTTTT. It translates to CASSHGGGNTGELFF.

Many counts were recorded for this clonotype. The gene calls are TRBV6-5 and TRBJ2-5; 8 bases align to TRBD2. CDR3 length: 21 residues. From germline, CDR1 is MNHEY and CDR2 SVGAGI. The V and J ends lost 0 bases and 1 base, in that order; junction bases with no gene match: 19. CDR3 bases: TGTGCCAGCAGTTACTCGCGAGGTTTGAGCTTACGGGAGGGCCTCCAAGAGACCCAGTACTTC. This encodes CASSYSRGLSLREGLQETQYF.

This clonotype showed up many times. The J gene is TRBJ2-1, the V gene TRBV5-1, with D perhaps matching TRBD1 (6 bases). The ends were cut back, 8 bases at V and 7 bases at J, with 10 bases in the middle. Germline-derived CDR1 and CDR2 are SGHRS and YFSETQ. The length of the CDR3 is 11 residues. Written as DNA, the CDR3 is TGCGCCAGTCTGGGGACAAATGAGCAGTTCTTC. This codes for CASLGTNEQFF. The complete variable domain, with remaining parts taken from reference TRBV5-1 and TRBJ2-1, reads KAGVTQTPRYLIKTRGQQVTLSCSPISGHRSVSWYQQTPGQGLQFLFEYFSETQRNKGNFPGRFSGRQFSNSRSEMNVSTLELGDSALYLCASLGTNEQFFGPGTRLTVL.

In its sample, this clonotype was seen many times. The rearrangement joins TRBV2 to TRBJ1-4; D is ambiguous. CDR1 and CDR2 from the germline V gene are SNHLY and FYNNEI. The CDR3 contains 14 residues. V was trimmed by 6 bases and J by 8 bases, leaving 16 bases between them. CDR3 nucleotide sequence: TGTGCCAGCAGGGAAAACGGCCGGTGGGAAAAACTGTTTTTT. It encodes CASRENGRWEKLFF.

This clonotype was counted a few times. The chain uses TRBV11-2 and TRBJ2-3, with TRBD2 matching over 7 bases. Per germline, CDR1 SGHAT and CDR2 FQNNGV. The CDR3 covers 18 residues. V trimming: 4 bases; J trimming: 0 bases; junction bases outside the gene matches: 13. The CDR3 DNA reads TGTGCCAGCAGCTCCATAGCGGGCCCTGTCTCTAGCACAGATACGCAGTATTTT. The encoded protein is CASSSIAGPVSSTDTQYF. Complete variable domain (other parts from reference TRBV11-2 and TRBJ2-3): EAGVAQSPRYKIIEKRQSVAFWCNPISGHATLYWYQQILGQGPKLLIQFQNNGVVDDSQLPKDRFSAERLKGVDSTLKIQPAKLEDSAVYLCASSSIAGPVSSTDTQYFGPGTRLTVL.